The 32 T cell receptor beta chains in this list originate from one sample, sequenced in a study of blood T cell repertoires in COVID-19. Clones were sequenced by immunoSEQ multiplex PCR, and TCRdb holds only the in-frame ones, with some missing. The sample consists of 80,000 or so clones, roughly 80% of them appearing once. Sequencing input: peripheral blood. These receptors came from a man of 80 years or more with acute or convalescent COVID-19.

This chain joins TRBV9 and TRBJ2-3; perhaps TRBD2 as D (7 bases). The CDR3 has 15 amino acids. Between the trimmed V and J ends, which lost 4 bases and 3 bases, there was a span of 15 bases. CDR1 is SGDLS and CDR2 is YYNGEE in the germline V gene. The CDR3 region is CASSLGGPPTDTQYF. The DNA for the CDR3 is TGTGCCAGCAGCCTCGGGGGGCCCCCGACAGATACGCAGTATTTT.

The CDR3 loop reads CSVDRGSEAFF. CDR3 coding DNA: TGCAGCGTTGACCGGGGGTCTGAAGCTTTCTTT. The gene calls are TRBV29-1 and TRBJ1-1; a weak D match, TRBD1 (5 bases). CDR1 and CDR2 from the germline V gene are SQVTM and ANQGSEA. Between the trimmed V and J ends, which lost 3 bases and 6 bases, there was a span of 8 bases. The CDR3 loop spans 11 amino acids.

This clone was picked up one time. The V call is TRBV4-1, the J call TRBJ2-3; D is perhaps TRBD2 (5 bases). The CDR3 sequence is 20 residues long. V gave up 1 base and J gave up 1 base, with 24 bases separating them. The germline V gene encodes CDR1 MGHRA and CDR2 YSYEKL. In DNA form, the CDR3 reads TGCGCCAGCAGCCAAGCGGGCGGGTACCCGCTATCATCCGGCACAGATACGCAGTATTTT. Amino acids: CASSQAGGYPLSSGTDTQYF.

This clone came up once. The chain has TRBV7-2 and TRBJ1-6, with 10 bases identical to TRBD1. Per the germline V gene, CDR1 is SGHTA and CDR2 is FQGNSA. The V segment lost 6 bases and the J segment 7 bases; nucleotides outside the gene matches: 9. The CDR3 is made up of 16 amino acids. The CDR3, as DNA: TGTGCCAGCAGAGTTGGGACAGGGGAAAGGAATTCACCCCTCCACTTT. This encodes CASRVGTGERNSPLHF. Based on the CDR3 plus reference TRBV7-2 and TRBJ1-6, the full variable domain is GAGVSQSPSNKVTEKGKDVELRCDPISGHTALYWYRQSLGQGLEFLIYFQGNSAPDKSGLPSDRFSAERTGGSVSTLTIQRTQQEDSAVYLCASRVGTGERNSPLHFGNGTRLTVT.

Here the CDR3 reads CASSPGWGQGTPLHF. As DNA, the CDR3 is TGTGCCAGCAGCCCCGGTTGGGGACAGGGTACACCCCTCCACTTT. V is TRBV7-2 and J is TRBJ1-6; 9 positions agree with TRBD1. The CDR3 sequence is 15 residues long. The junction had 10 bases not matched to a gene; V was cut back by 5 bases and J by 11 bases. Germline V gene sequence: CDR1 SGHTA, CDR2 FQGNSA.

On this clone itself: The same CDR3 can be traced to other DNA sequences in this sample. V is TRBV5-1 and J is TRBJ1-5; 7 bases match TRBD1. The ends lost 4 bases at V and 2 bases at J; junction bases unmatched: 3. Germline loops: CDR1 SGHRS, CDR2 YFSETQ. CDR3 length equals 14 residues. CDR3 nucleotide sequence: TGCGCCAGCAGCCCTGGGACAGGCAATCAGCCCCAGCATTTT. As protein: CASSPGTGNQPQHF.

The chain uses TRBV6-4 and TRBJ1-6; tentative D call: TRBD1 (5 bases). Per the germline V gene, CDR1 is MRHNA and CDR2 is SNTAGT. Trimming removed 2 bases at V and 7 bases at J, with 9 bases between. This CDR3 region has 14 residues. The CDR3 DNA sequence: TGTGCCAGCAGTGACCAGGGCGGCAATTCACCCCTCCACTTT. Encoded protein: CASSDQGGNSPLHF.

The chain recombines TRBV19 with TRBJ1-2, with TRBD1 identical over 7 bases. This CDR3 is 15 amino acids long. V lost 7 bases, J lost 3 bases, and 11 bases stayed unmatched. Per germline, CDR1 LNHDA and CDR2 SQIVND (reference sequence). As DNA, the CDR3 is TGTGCCAGTACGGGGACAGCCTCTAATCACTATGGCTACACCTTC. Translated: CASTGTASNHYGYTF.

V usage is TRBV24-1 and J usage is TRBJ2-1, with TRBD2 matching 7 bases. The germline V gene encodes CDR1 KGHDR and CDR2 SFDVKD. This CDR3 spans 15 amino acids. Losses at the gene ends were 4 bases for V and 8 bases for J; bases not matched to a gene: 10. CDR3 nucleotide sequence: TGTGCCACCAGTGACCAGGGAGGGAACATTTATGAGCAGTTCTTC. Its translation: CATSDQGGNIYEQFF.

CDR3 protein: CASSRGGQGIEKLFF. In DNA, the CDR3 is TGTGCCAGCAGCCGCGGGGGACAGGGTATAGAAAAACTGTTTTTT. This sequence joins TRBV3-1 (or the pseudogene TRBV3-2) and TRBJ1-4, with 9 bases lining up with TRBD1. Germline V gives CDR1 LGHDT, CDR2 YNNKEL (reference sequence). CDR3 length: 15 amino acids. J gave up 8 bases and V 4 bases, and 8 bases lay outside the gene matches.

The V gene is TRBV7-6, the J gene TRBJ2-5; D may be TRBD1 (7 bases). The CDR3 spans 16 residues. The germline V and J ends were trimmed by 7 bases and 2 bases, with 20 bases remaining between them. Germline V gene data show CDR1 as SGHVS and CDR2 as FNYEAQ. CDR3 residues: CASTYRPQGTQETQYF. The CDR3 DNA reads TGTGCCAGCACCTACCGTCCACAGGGGACTCAAGAGACCCAGTACTTC.

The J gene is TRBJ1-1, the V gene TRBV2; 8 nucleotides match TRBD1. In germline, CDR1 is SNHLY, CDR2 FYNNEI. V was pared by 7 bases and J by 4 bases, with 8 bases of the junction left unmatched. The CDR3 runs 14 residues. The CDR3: CASTRDRYGTEAFF. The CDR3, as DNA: TGTGCCAGCACTAGGGACAGGTATGGCACTGAAGCTTTCTTT.

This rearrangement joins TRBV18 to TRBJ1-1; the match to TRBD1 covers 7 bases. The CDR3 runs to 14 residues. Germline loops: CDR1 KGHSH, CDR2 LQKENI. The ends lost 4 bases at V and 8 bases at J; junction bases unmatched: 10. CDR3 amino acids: CASSLLGQNDEAFF. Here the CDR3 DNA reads TGTGCCAGCTCACTACTGGGACAGAACGACGAAGCTTTCTTT.

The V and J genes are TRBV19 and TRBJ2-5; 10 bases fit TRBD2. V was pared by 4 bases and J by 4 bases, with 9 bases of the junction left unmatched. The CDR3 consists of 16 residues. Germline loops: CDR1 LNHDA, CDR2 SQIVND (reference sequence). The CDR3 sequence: CASSSSGGPYPETQYF. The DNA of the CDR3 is TGTGCCAGTAGTAGTAGCGGGGGGCCCTACCCAGAGACCCAGTACTTC. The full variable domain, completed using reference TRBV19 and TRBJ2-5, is DGGITQSPKYLFRKEGQNVTLSCEQNLNHDAMYWYRQDPGQGLRLIYYSQIVNDFQKGDIAEGYSVSREKKESFPLTVTSAQKNPTAFYLCASSSSGGPYPETQYFGPGTRLLVL.

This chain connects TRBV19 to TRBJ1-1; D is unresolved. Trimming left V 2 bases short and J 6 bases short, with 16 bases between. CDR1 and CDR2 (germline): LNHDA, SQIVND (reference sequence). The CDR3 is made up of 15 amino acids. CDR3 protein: CASSISIRFSAEAFF. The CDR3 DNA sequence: TGTGCCAGTAGTATAAGCATCCGGTTTTCGGCTGAAGCTTTCTTT.

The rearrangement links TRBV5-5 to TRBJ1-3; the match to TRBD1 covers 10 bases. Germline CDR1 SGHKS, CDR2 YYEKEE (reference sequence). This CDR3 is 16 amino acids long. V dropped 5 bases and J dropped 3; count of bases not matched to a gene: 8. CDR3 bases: TGTGCCAGCAGTGCCGGGACAGGGGCCAGTGGAAACACCATATATTTT. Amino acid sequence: CASSAGTGASGNTIYF.

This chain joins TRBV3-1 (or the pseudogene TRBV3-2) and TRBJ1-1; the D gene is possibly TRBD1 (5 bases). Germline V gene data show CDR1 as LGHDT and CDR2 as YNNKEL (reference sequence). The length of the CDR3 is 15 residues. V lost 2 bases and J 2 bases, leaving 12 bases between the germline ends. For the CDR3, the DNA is TGTGCCAGCAGCCAATCAGACAGTCTCAACACTGAAGCTTTCTTT. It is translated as CASSQSDSLNTEAFF.

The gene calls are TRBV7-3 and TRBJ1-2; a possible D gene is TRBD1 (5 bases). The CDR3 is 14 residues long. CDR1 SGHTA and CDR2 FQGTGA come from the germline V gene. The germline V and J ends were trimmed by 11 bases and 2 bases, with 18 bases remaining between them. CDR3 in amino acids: CAPWGRQINYGYTF. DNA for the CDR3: TGTGCCCCCTGGGGTAGACAGATAAACTATGGCTACACCTTC.

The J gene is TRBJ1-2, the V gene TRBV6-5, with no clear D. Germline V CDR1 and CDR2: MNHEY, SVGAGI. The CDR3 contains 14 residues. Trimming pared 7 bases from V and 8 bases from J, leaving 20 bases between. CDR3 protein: CASTLRGGLKGYTF. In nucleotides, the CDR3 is TGTGCCAGCACCCTCCGGGGAGGGCTGAAGGGCTACACCTTC.

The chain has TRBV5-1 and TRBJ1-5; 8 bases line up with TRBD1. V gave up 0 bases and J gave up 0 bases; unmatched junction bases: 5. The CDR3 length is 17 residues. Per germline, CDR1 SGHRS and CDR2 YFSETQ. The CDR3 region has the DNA TGCGCCAGCAGCTTGGGGACAGGGAAAGATAGCAATCAGCCCCAGCATTTT. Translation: CASSLGTGKDSNQPQHF.

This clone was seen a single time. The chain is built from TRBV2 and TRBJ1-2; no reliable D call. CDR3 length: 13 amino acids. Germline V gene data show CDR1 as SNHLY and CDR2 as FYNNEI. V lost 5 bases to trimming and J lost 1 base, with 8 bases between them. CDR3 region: CASSPSGNYGYTF. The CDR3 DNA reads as TGTGCCAGCAGTCCTAGCGGTAACTATGGCTACACCTTC.

The CDR3: CASHQGYNQPQHF. The CDR3, as DNA: TGTGCCAGTCACCAGGGGTACAATCAGCCCCAGCATTTT. The chain has TRBV12-3 or TRBV12-4 and TRBJ1-5; maybe TRBD1 (6 bases). The CDR3 spans 13 residues. Trimming left V 9 bases short and J 3 bases short, with 12 bases between.

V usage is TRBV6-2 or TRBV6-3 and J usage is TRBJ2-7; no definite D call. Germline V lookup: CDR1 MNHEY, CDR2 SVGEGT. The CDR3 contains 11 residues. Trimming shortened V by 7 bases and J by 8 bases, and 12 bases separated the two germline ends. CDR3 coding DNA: TGTGCCAGCATCCCGCCAGAAAAGCAGTACTTC. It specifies CASIPPEKQYF.

For the CDR3, the DNA is TGTGCCAGCAGCCCCCACCGGACAGGGGGCCTGAACACTGAAGCTTTCTTT. Protein product: CASSPHRTGGLNTEAFF. This chain joins TRBV7-9 and TRBJ1-1; TRBD1 matches at 11 bases. The CDR3 runs to 17 residues. In germline, CDR1 is SEHNR, CDR2 FQNEAQ (reference sequence). Germline trimming cut 5 bases from V and 0 bases from J; bases unmatched to any gene: 8.

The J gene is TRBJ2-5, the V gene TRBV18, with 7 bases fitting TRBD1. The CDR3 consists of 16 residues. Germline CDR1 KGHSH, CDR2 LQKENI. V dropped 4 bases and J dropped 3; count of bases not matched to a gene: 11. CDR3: CASSLTLRGQEETQYF. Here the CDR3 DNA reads TGTGCCAGCTCACTCACCCTAAGGGGGCAAGAAGAGACCCAGTACTTC.

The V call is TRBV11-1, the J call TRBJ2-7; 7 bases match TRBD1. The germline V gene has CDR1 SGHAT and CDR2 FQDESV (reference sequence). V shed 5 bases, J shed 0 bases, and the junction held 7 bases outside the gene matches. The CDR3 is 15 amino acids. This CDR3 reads CASSLQGESSYEQYF. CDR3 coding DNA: TGTGCCAGCAGCCTTCAGGGGGAAAGCTCCTACGAGCAGTACTTC.

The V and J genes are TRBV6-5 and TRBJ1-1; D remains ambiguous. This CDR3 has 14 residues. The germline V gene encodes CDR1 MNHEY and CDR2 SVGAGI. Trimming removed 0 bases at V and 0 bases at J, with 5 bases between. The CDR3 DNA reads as TGTGCCAGCAGTTACTCGAGGATGAACACTGAAGCTTTCTTT. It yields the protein CASSYSRMNTEAFF.

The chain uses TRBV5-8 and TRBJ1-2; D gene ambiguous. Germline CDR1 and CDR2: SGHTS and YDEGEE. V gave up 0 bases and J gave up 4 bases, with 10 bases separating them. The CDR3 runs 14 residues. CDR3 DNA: TGTGCCAGCAGCTTGGTGCAAAACAGCTATGGCTACACCTTC. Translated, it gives CASSLVQNSYGYTF.

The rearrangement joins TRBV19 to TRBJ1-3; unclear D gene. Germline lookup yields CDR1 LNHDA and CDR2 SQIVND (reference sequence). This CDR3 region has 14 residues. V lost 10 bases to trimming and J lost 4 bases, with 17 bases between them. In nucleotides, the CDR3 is TGTGCCACTACGGTCTCCCCGGAGGGAAACACCATATATTTT. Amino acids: CATTVSPEGNTIYF.

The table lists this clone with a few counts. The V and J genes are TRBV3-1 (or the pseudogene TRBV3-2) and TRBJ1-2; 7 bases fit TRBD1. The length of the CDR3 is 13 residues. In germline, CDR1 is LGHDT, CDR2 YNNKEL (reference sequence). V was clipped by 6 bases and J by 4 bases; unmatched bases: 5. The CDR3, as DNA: TGTGCCAGCAGAGACAGGGCTACCTATGGCTACACCTTC. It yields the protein CASRDRATYGYTF.

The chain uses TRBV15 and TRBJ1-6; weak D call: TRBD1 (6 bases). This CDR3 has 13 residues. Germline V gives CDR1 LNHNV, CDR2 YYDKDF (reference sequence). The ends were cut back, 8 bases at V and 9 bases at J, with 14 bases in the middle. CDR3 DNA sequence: TGTGCCACCCGGGCGCGGGGGGCTTCACCCCTCCACTTT. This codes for CATRARGASPLHF.

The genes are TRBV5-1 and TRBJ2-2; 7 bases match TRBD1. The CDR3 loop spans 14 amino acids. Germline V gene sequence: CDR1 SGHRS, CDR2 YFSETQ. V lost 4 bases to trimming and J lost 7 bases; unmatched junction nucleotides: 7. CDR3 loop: CASSLQGTGGELFF. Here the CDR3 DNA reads TGCGCCAGCAGCCTACAGGGGACCGGCGGGGAGCTGTTTTTT.